Sequencing of this T cell receptor (beta chain) was carried out in a study of regulatory and conventional T cells in RAG deficiency. Study-level background: Hypomorphic RAG mutations in CID or atypical SCID frequently accompany autoimmunity.

Per the germline V gene, CDR1 is SGHRS and CDR2 is YFSETQ. The CDR3 has 11 residues. The V end lost 1 base, the J end lost 10 bases, and 7 bases lay between the germline ends. The repertoire was sequenced with immunoSEQ multiplex PCR; TCRdb's copy has only in-frame clones and lacks some. The repertoire holds about 5,700 clones, with 85% to 95% as singletons. On this clone itself: No antigen is known for it.

Study-wide results and limits: Control T-cell subsets had markedly higher Shannon entropy and lower Simpson indices than RAG-deficient patients. Treg unique TCR beta sequences were about 91-fold fewer in Omenn syndrome and CID/AS patients than controls.

The receptor was derived from a human donor with RAG deficiency presenting as severe combined immunodeficiency. The specimen was CD8+ T cells sorted from blood. The V and J genes are TRBV5-1 and TRBJ2-3; D gene ambiguous. In DNA, the CDR3 is TGCGCCAGCAGCTTGAGAGAGGCGCAGTATTTT. Its protein product is CASSLREAQYF.